Listed below are T cell receptor beta chains from one sample, sequenced in a study of spatial heterogeneity in lung cancer. One entry per CDR3 protein results from TCRdb running MiXCR on the 5' RACE reads. In the table there are about 20,000 distinct CDR3 sequences, 9% to 10% of which are singletons. This material consisted of PBMCs, taken at follow-up. Receptor source: a female donor with early-stage non-small cell lung cancer. Each CDR3 is given with its conserved first and last residue. Fields, in order: D gene, J gene, clone size, V gene, CDR3 DNA, CDR3 protein. The D gene is left open where the match is weak. Size tells how often a clone was seen (once, few, many) or the class of an expanded clone, and some rows leave it out.

D: TRBD2; J: TRBJ2-5; size: many; V: TRBV4-3; DNA: TGCGCCAGCAGCCAAGAGCCCGCGGGGGGCCTTGGCACCCAGTACTTC; CDR3: CASSQEPAGGLGTQYF
D: .; J: TRBJ1-3; size: many; V: TRBV12-3/TRBV12-4; DNA: TGTGCCAGCAGTTTTGGGACTCACGGAAACACCATATATTTT; CDR3: CASSFGTHGNTIYF
D: TRBD2; J: TRBJ2-7; size: many; V: TRBV20-1; DNA: TGCAGTGCCAGGGAGGCCGGGACTAATCTCTACGAGCAGTACTTC; CDR3: CSAREAGTNLYEQYF
D: TRBD1; J: TRBJ2-2; size: many; V: TRBV6-6; DNA: TGTGCCAGCCGCCGGGACAGGGGGCTGGGGGAGCTGTTTTTT; CDR3: CASRRDRGLGELFF
D: TRBD1; J: TRBJ1-5; size: many; V: TRBV20-1; DNA: TGCAGTGTGGGGCAGGGGGAACAGCCCCAGCATTTT; CDR3: CSVGQGEQPQHF
D: TRBD1; J: TRBJ1-5; size: .; V: TRBV23-1; DNA: TGCGCCAGCAGTCAATCTGGGACAGGCAATCAGCCCCAGCATTTT; CDR3: CASSQSGTGNQPQHF
D: TRBD1; J: TRBJ2-3; size: many; V: TRBV20-1; DNA: TGCAGTGCCCTCAGGGGGTCAGATACGCAGTATTTT; CDR3: CSALRGSDTQYF
D: TRBD1; J: TRBJ1-6; size: many; V: TRBV7-3; DNA: TGTGCCAGCAGCTCTCAGGGGGCTCAGAATTCACCCCTCCACTTT; CDR3: CASSSQGAQNSPLHF
D: .; J: TRBJ2-5; size: many; V: TRBV2; DNA: TGTGCCAGCAGTCAGGACTATAAAGAGACCCAGTACTTC; CDR3: CASSQDYKETQYF
D: TRBD1; J: TRBJ2-5; size: few; V: TRBV6-5; DNA: TGTGCCAGCAGTGACAGGGGCTCAGAGACCCAGTACTTC; CDR3: CASSDRGSETQYF
D: .; J: TRBJ2-6; size: few; V: TRBV7-9; DNA: TGTGCCAGCAGCTTAGTAGGGTCTGGGGCCAACGTCCTGACTTTC; CDR3: CASSLVGSGANVLTF
D: .; J: TRBJ2-5; size: many; V: TRBV3-1; DNA: TGTGCCAGCAGCCCCGGGACTGCCAAAGAGACCCAGTACTTC; CDR3: CASSPGTAKETQYF
D: .; J: TRBJ2-1; size: few; V: TRBV7-9; DNA: TGTGCCAGCAGCTTAGTCGGGACTCCCCCAAATGAGCAGTTCTTC; CDR3: CASSLVGTPPNEQFF
D: .; J: TRBJ2-2; size: many; V: TRBV11-2; DNA: TGTGCCAGCAGCTTATCGAGAGGGGTCGGCGGGGAGCTGTTTTTT; CDR3: CASSLSRGVGGELFF
D: .; J: TRBJ2-1; size: many; V: TRBV29-1; DNA: TGCAGCGTGGCCCGGGGAGAACAGGCTGAGCAGTTCTTC; CDR3: CSVARGEQAEQFF
D: .; J: TRBJ2-1; size: many; V: TRBV12-3/TRBV12-4; DNA: TGTGCCAGCAGTTTTTCCGCCAATGAGCAGTTCTTC; CDR3: CASSFSANEQFF
D: .; J: TRBJ2-3; size: .; V: TRBV19; DNA: TGTGCCAGTAGGTTGGGAGTTAGCACAGATACGCAGTATTTT; CDR3: CASRLGVSTDTQYF
D: TRBD2; J: TRBJ2-2; size: many; V: TRBV29-1; DNA: TGCAGCGTTGAAGATGGGGGACTAGGGCTAGCCGGGGAGCTGTTTTTT; CDR3: CSVEDGGLGLAGELFF
D: .; J: TRBJ2-3; size: many; V: TRBV18; DNA: TGTGCCAGCTCCCTCCTGGGAAGACCCCAGGATACGCAGTATTTT; CDR3: CASSLLGRPQDTQYF
D: .; J: TRBJ2-1; size: .; V: TRBV12-3/TRBV12-4; DNA: TGTGCCAGCAGACTACCCGACGGCAATGAGCAGTTCTTC; CDR3: CASRLPDGNEQFF
D: .; J: TRBJ1-1; size: few; V: TRBV6-5; DNA: TGTGCCAGCAGTTACGGGAGGGGGAACACTGAAGCTTTCTTT; CDR3: CASSYGRGNTEAFF
D: .; J: TRBJ2-2; size: many; V: TRBV7-9; DNA: TGTGCCAGCAGCTTAGTACGGGACACCGGGGAGCTGTTTTTT; CDR3: CASSLVRDTGELFF
D: .; J: TRBJ2-5; size: .; V: TRBV5-1; DNA: TGCGCCAGCAGCTTGTTCCAAGAGACCCAGTACTTC; CDR3: CASSLFQETQYF